One sample yielded the 26 T cell receptor beta chains listed below, sequenced in a study of T cells in tumors after PD-1 blockade. Libraries were prepared by immunoSEQ multiplex PCR; TCRdb keeps only in-frame clonotypes and omits some of them. The sample consists of about 24,000 clones, roughly 85% of them appearing once. Material: PBMCs, obtained after anti-PD-1 treatment. The receptor set was obtained from a human donor with basal cell carcinoma.

This clone is labeled as medium-sized. The gene calls are TRBV27 and TRBJ2-1; possibly TRBD2 for D (7 bases). The CDR3 covers 15 residues. The V gene lost 1 base and the J gene lost 8 bases, with 15 bases spanning the gap. Germline values: CDR1 MNHEY, CDR2 SMNVEV (reference sequence). CDR3 DNA: TGTGCCAGCAGTTTATACGGGGGGCCTGGGGATGAGCAGTTCTTC. It encodes CASSLYGGPGDEQFF.

This clone was found once. CDR3 amino acids: CASSVAHVGGGTNTGELFF. Here the CDR3 DNA reads TGTGCCAGCAGCGTAGCCCACGTCGGCGGGGGGACGAACACCGGGGAGCTGTTTTTT. The gene calls are TRBV9 and TRBJ2-2; 8 nucleotides match TRBD2. V was pared by 0 bases and J by 0 bases, with 10 bases of the junction left unmatched. CDR3 length: 19 amino acids. Germline CDR1 reads SGDLS; CDR2 reads YYNGEE.

This clone has just a few counts. The chain carries TRBV6-5 and TRBJ2-5; D gene uncertain. V gave up 2 bases and J gave up 1 base, with 11 bases separating them. CDR1 and CDR2 (germline): MNHEY, SVGAGI. CDR3 length: 15 amino acids. The CDR3 is CASSYLRAGQETQYF. As DNA, the CDR3 is TGTGCCAGCAGTTACCTCCGGGCAGGCCAAGAGACCCAGTACTTC.

This rearrangement joins TRBV4-1 to TRBJ1-6; 7 nucleotides align to TRBD1. The ends lost 2 bases at V and 8 bases at J; junction bases unmatched: 18. The germline V gene encodes CDR1 MGHRA and CDR2 YSYEKL. The CDR3 covers 19 residues. CDR3 in DNA: TGCGCCAGCAGCCAAATTGGCTCCCTCCTCCGGGACAGCCATTCACCCCTCCACTTT. It yields the protein CASSQIGSLLRDSHSPLHF.

The table lists this clone with a few counts. V is TRBV9 and J is TRBJ2-2, with 9 positions matching TRBD1. The CDR3 covers 16 residues. V shed 5 bases and J 4 bases; nucleotides not matched to a gene: 9. The germline gives CDR1 SGDLS, CDR2 YYNGEE. In DNA form, the CDR3 reads TGTGCCAGCAGTGATACGGGGACAGGGATCACCGGGGAGCTGTTTTTT. It encodes CASSDTGTGITGELFF.

The chain joins TRBV30 to TRBJ2-3; TRBD2 matches 11 bases. This CDR3 comprises 14 residues. CDR1 is GTSNPN and CDR2 is SVGIG in the germline V gene (reference sequence). The junction had 5 bases not matched to a gene; V was cut back by 3 bases and J by 6 bases. CDR3: CAWSTSGGRDTQYF. CDR3 DNA: TGTGCCTGGAGCACTAGCGGGGGCAGGGATACGCAGTATTTT.

V and J are TRBV5-4 and TRBJ1-6; D remains ambiguous. The V end lost 0 bases, the J end lost 4 bases, and 8 bases lay between the germline ends. The V gene's germline CDR1 is SGHNT and CDR2 YYREEE (reference sequence). The CDR3 extends over 15 amino acids. The chain's CDR3 is CASSLAAAYNSPLHF. As DNA, the CDR3 is TGTGCCAGCAGCTTGGCAGCAGCTTATAATTCACCCCTCCACTTT. The complete variable domain, with remaining parts taken from reference TRBV5-4 and TRBJ1-6, reads ETGVTQSPTHLIKTRGQQVTLRCSSQSGHNTVSWYQQALGQGPQFIFQYYREEENGRGNFPPRFSGLQFPNYSSELNVNALELDDSALYLCASSLAAAYNSPLHFGNGTRLTVT.

The chain employs TRBV6-5 and TRBJ2-2, with unresolved D. The CDR3 extends over 13 amino acids. V dropped 10 bases and J dropped 4 bases, with 13 bases sitting between them. Germline V CDR1 and CDR2: MNHEY, SVGAGI. The CDR3 region is CATDPIGTGELFF. For the CDR3, the DNA is TGTGCCACCGACCCCATAGGCACCGGGGAGCTGTTTTTT.

The chain couples TRBV11-3 to TRBJ2-2, with 10 bases aligning to TRBD1. The CDR3 has 15 residues. V dropped 3 bases and J dropped 3; count of bases not matched to a gene: 1. Per germline, CDR1 SGHNT and CDR2 YENEEA. The CDR3 region has the DNA TGTGCCAGCAGCTTGGGACAGGGGTACACCGGGGAGCTGTTTTTT. It encodes CASSLGQGYTGELFF. The entire variable domain, with the rest obtained from reference TRBV11-3 and TRBJ2-2, is as follows: EAGVVQSPRYKIIEKKQPVAFWCNPISGHNTLYWYLQNLGQGPELLIRYENEEAVDDSQLPKDRFSAERLKGVDSTLKIQPAELGDSAVYLCASSLGQGYTGELFFGEGSRLTVL.

The CDR3, as DNA: TGTGCCAGCAGTTATGGGGGCGAAGAGCCCCAGCATTTT. Amino acids: CASSYGGEEPQHF. The chain couples TRBV6-5 to TRBJ1-5, with D maybe TRBD1 (6 bases). Germline-derived CDR1 and CDR2 are MNHEY and SVGAGI. Deletions cut 3 bases from V and 8 bases from J, with 11 bases between. This CDR3 has 13 residues.

The chain recombines TRBV2 with TRBJ1-2; tentatively, D is TRBD1 (6 bases). This CDR3 region has 14 residues. The germline V gene encodes CDR1 SNHLY and CDR2 FYNNEI. The ends were cut back, 3 bases at V and 7 bases at J, with 15 bases in the middle. The DNA for the CDR3 is TGTGCCAGCAGTGATTTTCTAGGGGGAAGTGGCTACACCTTC. This gives the protein CASSDFLGGSGYTF.

V is TRBV18 and J is TRBJ2-1, with D perhaps matching TRBD2 (7 bases). V lost 1 base and J 5 bases, leaving 12 bases between the germline ends. The CDR3 covers 15 residues. Germline-derived CDR1 and CDR2 are KGHSH and LQKENI. CDR3: CASSPRGGGNNEQFF. In DNA, the CDR3 is TGTGCCAGCTCACCACGGGGCGGGGGCAACAATGAGCAGTTCTTC.

V gene TRBV19 combines with J gene TRBJ1-1; possibly TRBD1 for D (6 bases). Deletions cut 0 bases from V and 6 bases from J, with 17 bases between. There are 16 residues in the CDR3. Per the germline V gene, CDR1 is LNHDA and CDR2 is SQIVND (reference sequence). CDR3 nucleotides: TGTGCCAGTAGTATAGATCGGGGGCCCGGAGGATCTGAAGCTTTCTTT. Protein product: CASSIDRGPGGSEAFF.

V is TRBV19 and J is TRBJ2-6; a weak D match, TRBD1 (5 bases). V was trimmed by 2 bases and J by 0 bases, leaving 20 bases between them. The CDR3 is 20 amino acids. The V gene's germline CDR1 is LNHDA and CDR2 SQIVND (reference sequence). DNA of the CDR3: TGTGCCAGTAGTATATGGGGCAGGTCTATATCCGGCTCTGGGGCCAACGTCCTGACTTTC. Translating gives CASSIWGRSISGSGANVLTF.

This clone was recorded only once. This sequence joins TRBV4-1 and TRBJ1-6, with TRBD1 identical over 8 bases. The V segment lost 4 bases and the J segment 8 bases; nucleotides outside the gene matches: 10. The CDR3 is 16 amino acids. The V gene's germline CDR1 is MGHRA and CDR2 YSYEKL. CDR3 in DNA: TGCGCCAGCAGCCGATTAGGACAGGGCAGATATTCACCCCTCCACTTT. It is translated as CASSRLGQGRYSPLHF.

V and J are TRBV25-1 and TRBJ2-3; the D gene is possibly TRBD1 (6 bases). V was shortened by 4 bases and J by 5 bases, with 13 bases between the two germline ends. The CDR3 is 14 residues long. The V gene's germline CDR1 is MGHDK and CDR2 SYGVNS. The CDR3 DNA is TGTGCCAGCAGTGCTCCCATACAGGGAGATACGCAGTATTTT. It specifies CASSAPIQGDTQYF.

The V and J genes are TRBV4-1 and TRBJ1-2; D not resolved. Germline values: CDR1 MGHRA, CDR2 YSYEKL. This CDR3 comprises 13 residues. V lost 1 base and J lost 3, with 6 bases in between. This chain's CDR3 is CASSQVADYGYTF. CDR3 in DNA: TGCGCCAGCAGCCAAGTAGCGGACTATGGCTACACCTTC.

This clone was picked up one time. The rearrangement uses TRBV13 and TRBJ1-1; no reliable D call. V was pared by 9 bases and J by 1 base, with 15 bases between. The length of the CDR3 is 14 residues. The germline V gene encodes CDR1 PRHDT and CDR2 FYEKMQ (reference sequence). The CDR3 is CASNLLSGNTEAFF. Written as DNA, the CDR3 is TGTGCCAGTAACCTCTTATCGGGGAACACTGAAGCTTTCTTT.

This clone was observed a single time. V usage is TRBV7-9 and J usage is TRBJ1-6; D is uncertain. V was cut by 0 bases and J by 7 bases, with 7 bases left in between. This CDR3 contains 14 residues. Germline V CDR1 and CDR2: SEHNR, FQNEAQ (reference sequence). Written as DNA, the CDR3 is TGTGCCAGCAGCTTAGCGGGTTTCAATTCACCCCTCCACTTT. As protein: CASSLAGFNSPLHF. Filled out from reference TRBV7-9 and TRBJ1-6, the complete variable domain reads DTGVSQNPRHKITKRGQNVTFRCDPISEHNRLYWYRQTLGQGPEFLTYFQNEAQLEKSRLLSDRFSAERPKGSFSTLEIQRTEQGDSAMYLCASSLAGFNSPLHFGNGTRLTVT.

V gene TRBV27 combines with J gene TRBJ1-5; D unresolved. This CDR3 contains 14 residues. The V gene lost 6 bases and the J gene lost 2 bases, with 11 bases spanning the gap. Germline CDR1 reads MNHEY; CDR2 reads SMNVEV (reference sequence). CDR3 sequence reads: CASSRLGRNQPQHF. Written as DNA, the CDR3 is TGTGCCAGCAGCCGGCTTGGGCGCAATCAGCCCCAGCATTTT.

A few counts support this clone. The rearrangement joins TRBV5-4 to TRBJ1-2; no definite D call. The CDR3 loop spans 14 amino acids. Germline V lookup: CDR1 SGHNT, CDR2 YYREEE (reference sequence). Trimming shortened V by 4 bases and J by 1 base, and 11 bases separated the two germline ends. CDR3 sequence (DNA): TGTGCCAGCAGCAACCGCCCGGGTAACTATGGCTACACCTTC. This translates into CASSNRPGNYGYTF.

The chain is built from TRBV6-1 and TRBJ2-1; possible D gene TRBD1, 5 bases. CDR1 and CDR2 (germline): MNHNS, SASEGT. Trimming took off 0 bases at V and 1 base at J, with 10 bases between the two ends. The CDR3 has 16 residues. The CDR3 DNA is TGTGCCAGCAGTGAAGCGCTAGGGGTTTCCTACAATGAGCAGTTCTTC. Amino acid sequence: CASSEALGVSYNEQFF.

The V gene is TRBV28, the J gene TRBJ1-5; D is unclear. CDR3 size: 11 residues. V was cut by 4 bases and J by 7 bases, with 5 bases left in between. The germline V gene encodes CDR1 MDHEN and CDR2 SYDVKM. CDR3 sequence: CASSSGQPQHF. As DNA, the CDR3 is TGTGCCAGCAGTTCGGGGCAGCCCCAGCATTTT. The full variable domain, completed using reference TRBV28 and TRBJ1-5, is DVKVTQSSRYLVKRTGEKVFLECVQDMDHENMFWYRQDPGLGLRLIYFSYDVKMKEKGDIPEGYSVSREKKERFSLILESASTNQTSMYLCASSSGQPQHFGDGTRLSIL.

This clone showed up just a few times. V is TRBV5-1 and J is TRBJ2-1, with D maybe TRBD1 (6 bases). V was clipped by 6 bases and J by 1 base, with 17 bases between them. This CDR3 has 16 residues. CDR1 and CDR2 from the germline V gene are SGHRS and YFSETQ. CDR3 DNA sequence: TGCGCCAGCAAGGCAGGGGTTCCAGTTTCCTACAATGAGCAGTTCTTC. As protein: CASKAGVPVSYNEQFF.

The chain links TRBV7-2 to TRBJ2-3; D might be TRBD1 (7 bases). CDR1 SGHTA and CDR2 FQGNSA come from the germline V gene. Trimming removed 5 bases at V and 0 bases at J, with 15 bases between. This CDR3 spans 16 amino acids. The CDR3 is CASSPGDRVSTDTQYF. The CDR3 DNA sequence: TGTGCCAGCAGCCCGGGGGACAGAGTTAGCACAGATACGCAGTATTTT.

The gene calls are TRBV13 and TRBJ2-1; D is unresolved. The CDR3 consists of 14 residues. CDR1 and CDR2 from the germline V gene are PRHDT and FYEKMQ (reference sequence). V was shortened by 4 bases and J by 2 bases, with 9 bases between the two germline ends. CDR3 region: CASSSTTTYNEQFF. CDR3 coding DNA: TGTGCCAGCAGCTCAACCACAACCTACAATGAGCAGTTCTTC.